These T cell receptor beta chains were read from a single sample in a study of regulatory T cells in long-lasting Graves disease. TCRdb reprocessed the multiplex PCR reads with MiXCR, giving one entry per CDR3 protein. The sample includes 600,000 to 850,000 distinct CDR3 sequences, 30% of them seen just once. The sample in question was peripheral blood mononuclear cells (PBMCs), obtained when the disease was refractory, from a patient treated with antithyroid drugs. The receptors were gathered from a female donor with Graves disease. Both conserved end residues are part of each CDR3. D genes are given only for firm matches. Only some rows state a clone size, as once, few, many or a class for expanded clones.

d_gene: TRBD1
j_gene: TRBJ1-5
v_gene: TRBV19
abundance: few
CDR3nt: TGTGCCAGTAGTATCTCCGCAGGGGGTAATCAGCCCCAGCATTTT
CDR3aa: CASSISAGGNQPQHF

d_gene: -
j_gene: TRBJ1-4
v_gene: TRBV6-1
abundance: many
CDR3nt: TGTGCCAGCAGTGAACTAAGGGCAACTAATGAAAAACTGTTTTTT
CDR3aa: CASSELRATNEKLFF

d_gene: -
j_gene: TRBJ1-1
v_gene: TRBV6-2/TRBV6-3
abundance: -
CDR3nt: TGTGCCATCAATCCGACAAGGAACACTGAAGCTTTCTTT
CDR3aa: CAINPTRNTEAFF

d_gene: -
j_gene: TRBJ1-2
v_gene: TRBV6-1
abundance: many
CDR3nt: TGTGCCAGCAGCCAGGGAAATGGCTACACCTTC
CDR3aa: CASSQGNGYTF

d_gene: -
j_gene: TRBJ2-2
v_gene: TRBV5-1
abundance: -
CDR3nt: TGCGCCAGCAGCTCACAGGGGAACACCGGGGAGCTGTTTTTT
CDR3aa: CASSSQGNTGELFF

d_gene: -
j_gene: TRBJ1-5
v_gene: TRBV28
abundance: many
CDR3nt: TGTGCCAGCAGTTACGGGACTGCAATCGTTCAGCCCCAGCATTTT
CDR3aa: CASSYGTAIVQPQHF

d_gene: -
j_gene: TRBJ1-1
v_gene: TRBV20-1
abundance: -
CDR3nt: TGCAGTGCCCCCCCCACAGGCGCTGAAGCTTTCTTT
CDR3aa: CSAPPTGAEAFF

d_gene: TRBD2
j_gene: TRBJ2-7
v_gene: TRBV6-4
abundance: -
CDR3nt: TGTGCCAGCAGTTACTCGAAGGGAGGACTAGCGGAATTCTACGAGCAGTACTTC
CDR3aa: CASSYSKGGLAEFYEQYF

d_gene: TRBD1
j_gene: TRBJ1-1
v_gene: TRBV29-1
abundance: -
CDR3nt: TGCAGCGTTGAAGATCAGGGGGCTATGAACACTGAAGCTTTCTTT
CDR3aa: CSVEDQGAMNTEAFF

d_gene: -
j_gene: TRBJ1-2
v_gene: TRBV6-1
abundance: many
CDR3nt: TGTGCCAGCAGTAGCCGAGGGGGGAGGGGTATCGGCTATGGCTACACCTTC
CDR3aa: CASSSRGGRGIGYGYTF

d_gene: TRBD1
j_gene: TRBJ1-1
v_gene: TRBV6-5
abundance: -
CDR3nt: TGTGCCAGCAGTTACCCAGGGGGGGCGGCTGAAGCTTTCTTT
CDR3aa: CASSYPGGAAEAFF

d_gene: TRBD2
j_gene: TRBJ2-5
v_gene: TRBV11-2
abundance: few
CDR3nt: TGTGCCAGCAGCTCCGGGATAGCGGGAGGAATTGTCCAGTACTTC
CDR3aa: CASSSGIAGGIVQYF

d_gene: -
j_gene: TRBJ2-7
v_gene: TRBV6-1
abundance: -
CDR3nt: TGTGCCAGCCGAGAGGGGGGGGCGCTTCCTGAGCAGTACTTC
CDR3aa: CASREGGALPEQYF

d_gene: TRBD2
j_gene: TRBJ2-1
v_gene: TRBV2
abundance: few
CDR3nt: TGTGCCAGCAGCCCAGGGACTAGAGGGGACAATGAGCAGTTCTTC
CDR3aa: CASSPGTRGDNEQFF

d_gene: -
j_gene: TRBJ1-1
v_gene: TRBV29-1
abundance: -
CDR3nt: TGCAGCCACGAACAGGGAGGGTCTGAAGCTTTCTTT
CDR3aa: CSHEQGGSEAFF

d_gene: -
j_gene: TRBJ1-1
v_gene: TRBV7-9
abundance: few
CDR3nt: TGTGCCAGCAGCTTCGGTGCAGGGAACACTGAAGCTTTCTTT
CDR3aa: CASSFGAGNTEAFF

d_gene: -
j_gene: TRBJ1-2
v_gene: TRBV5-6
abundance: few
CDR3nt: TGTGCCAGCAGCTTAATGGACACCGGGCGGTCTGGCTACACCTTC
CDR3aa: CASSLMDTGRSGYTF

d_gene: -
j_gene: TRBJ1-2
v_gene: TRBV6-5
abundance: few
CDR3nt: TGTGCCAGCAGTTACCAACGAAACTATGGCTACACCTTC
CDR3aa: CASSYQRNYGYTF

d_gene: -
j_gene: TRBJ1-4
v_gene: TRBV5-1
abundance: -
CDR3nt: TGCGCCAGCAGCTCGTCCTCACAGCCTAATGAAAAACTGTTTTTT
CDR3aa: CASSSSSQPNEKLFF

d_gene: -
j_gene: TRBJ1-1
v_gene: TRBV19
abundance: -
CDR3nt: TGTGCCAGTAGTATCCCGGGCATGAACACTGAAGCTTTCTTT
CDR3aa: CASSIPGMNTEAFF